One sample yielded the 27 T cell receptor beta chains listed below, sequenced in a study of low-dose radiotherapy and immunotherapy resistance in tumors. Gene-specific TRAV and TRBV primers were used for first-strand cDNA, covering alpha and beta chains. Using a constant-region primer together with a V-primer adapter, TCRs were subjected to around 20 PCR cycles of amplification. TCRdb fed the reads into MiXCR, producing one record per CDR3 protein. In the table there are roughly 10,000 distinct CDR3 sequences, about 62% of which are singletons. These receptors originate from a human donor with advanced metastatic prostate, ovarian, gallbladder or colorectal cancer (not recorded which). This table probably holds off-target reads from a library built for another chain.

The CDR3: CASSLYPRETQYF. DNA for the CDR3: TGTGCCAGCAGTTTATACCCCCGGGAGACCCAGTACTTC. The chain links TRBV28 to TRBJ2-5; D is ambiguous. The V and J ends lost 1 base and 5 bases respectively, with 8 bases between them. The CDR3 loop spans 13 amino acids. Germline assignment: CDR1 MDHEN and CDR2 SYDVKM.

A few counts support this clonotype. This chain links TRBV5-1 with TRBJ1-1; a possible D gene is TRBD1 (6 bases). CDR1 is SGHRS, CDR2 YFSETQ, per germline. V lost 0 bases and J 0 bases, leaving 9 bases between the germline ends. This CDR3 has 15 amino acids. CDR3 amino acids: CASSLAGGLNTEAFF. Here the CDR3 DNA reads TGCGCCAGCAGCTTGGCTGGGGGCCTGAACACTGAAGCTTTCTTT.

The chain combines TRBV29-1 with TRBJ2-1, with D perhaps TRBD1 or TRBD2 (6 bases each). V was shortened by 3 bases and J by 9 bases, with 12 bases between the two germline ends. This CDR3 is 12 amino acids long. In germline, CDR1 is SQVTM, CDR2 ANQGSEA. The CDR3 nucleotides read TGCAGCGTTGATTCCGGGGGCGGTGAGCAGTTCTTC. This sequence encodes CSVDSGGGEQFF.

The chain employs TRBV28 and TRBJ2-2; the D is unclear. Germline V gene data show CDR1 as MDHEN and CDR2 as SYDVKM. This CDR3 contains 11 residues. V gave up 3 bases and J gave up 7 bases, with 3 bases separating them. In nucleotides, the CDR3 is TGTGCCAGCAGTTTGAACGGGGAGCTGTTTTTT. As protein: CASSLNGELFF.

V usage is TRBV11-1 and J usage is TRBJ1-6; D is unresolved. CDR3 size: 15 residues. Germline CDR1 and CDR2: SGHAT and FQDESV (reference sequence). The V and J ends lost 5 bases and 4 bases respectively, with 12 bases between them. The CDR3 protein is CASSPVDVYNSPLHF. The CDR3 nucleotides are TGTGCCAGCAGCCCCGTCGACGTATATAATTCACCCCTCCACTTT.

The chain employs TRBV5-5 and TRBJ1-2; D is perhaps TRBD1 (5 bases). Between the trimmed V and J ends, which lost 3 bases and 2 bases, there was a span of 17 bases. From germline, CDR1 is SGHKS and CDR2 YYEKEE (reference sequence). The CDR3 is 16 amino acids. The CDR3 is CASSSIAGRGNYGYTF. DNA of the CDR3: TGTGCCAGCAGCTCCATTGCGGGGAGGGGAAACTATGGCTACACCTTC.

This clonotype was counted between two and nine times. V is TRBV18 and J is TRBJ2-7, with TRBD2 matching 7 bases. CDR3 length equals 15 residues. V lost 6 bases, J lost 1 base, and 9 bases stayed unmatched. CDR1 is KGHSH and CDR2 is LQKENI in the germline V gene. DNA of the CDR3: TGTGCCAGCTCCCTGGGAGCGGGGCCATCCTACGAGCAGTACTTC. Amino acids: CASSLGAGPSYEQYF.

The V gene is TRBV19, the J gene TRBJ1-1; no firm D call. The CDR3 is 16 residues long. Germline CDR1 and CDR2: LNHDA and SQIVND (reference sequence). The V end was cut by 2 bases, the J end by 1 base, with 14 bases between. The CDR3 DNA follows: TGTGCCAGTAGTATACGGCAGAAAACCGGGAACACTGAAGCTTTCTTT. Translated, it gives CASSIRQKTGNTEAFF.

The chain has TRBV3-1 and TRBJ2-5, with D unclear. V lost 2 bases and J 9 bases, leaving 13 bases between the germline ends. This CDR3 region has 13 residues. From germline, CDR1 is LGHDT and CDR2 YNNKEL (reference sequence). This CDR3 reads CASSQPATDPQYF. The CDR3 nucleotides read TGTGCCAGCAGCCAACCCGCTACTGATCCCCAGTACTTC.

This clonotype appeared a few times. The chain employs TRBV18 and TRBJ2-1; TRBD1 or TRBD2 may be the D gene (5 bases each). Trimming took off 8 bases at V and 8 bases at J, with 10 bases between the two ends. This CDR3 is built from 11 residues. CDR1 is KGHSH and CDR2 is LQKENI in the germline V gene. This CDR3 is CASLLGDEQFF. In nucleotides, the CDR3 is TGTGCCAGCCTCCTGGGGGATGAGCAGTTCTTC.

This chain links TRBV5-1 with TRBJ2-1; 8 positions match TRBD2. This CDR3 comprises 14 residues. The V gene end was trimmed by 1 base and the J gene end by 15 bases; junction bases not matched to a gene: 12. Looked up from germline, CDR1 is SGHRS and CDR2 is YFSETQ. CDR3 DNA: TGCGCCAGCAGCTTGCGTCCTCGGGAGGGCCCAGCGTTCTTC. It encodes CASSLRPREGPAFF.

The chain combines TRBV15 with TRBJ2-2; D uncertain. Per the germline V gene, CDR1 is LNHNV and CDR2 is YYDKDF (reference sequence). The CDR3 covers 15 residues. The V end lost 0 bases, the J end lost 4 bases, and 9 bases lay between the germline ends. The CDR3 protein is CATSRDLLGTGELFF. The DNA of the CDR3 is TGTGCCACCAGCAGAGATCTGTTGGGCACCGGGGAGCTGTTTTTT.

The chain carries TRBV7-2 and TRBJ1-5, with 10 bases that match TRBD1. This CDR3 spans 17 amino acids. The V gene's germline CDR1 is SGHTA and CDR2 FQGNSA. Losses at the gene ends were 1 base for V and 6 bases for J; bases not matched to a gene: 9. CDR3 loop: CASSLGQRQGAGQPQHF. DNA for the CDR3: TGTGCCAGCAGCTTAGGGCAGAGACAGGGGGCGGGTCAGCCCCAGCATTTT.

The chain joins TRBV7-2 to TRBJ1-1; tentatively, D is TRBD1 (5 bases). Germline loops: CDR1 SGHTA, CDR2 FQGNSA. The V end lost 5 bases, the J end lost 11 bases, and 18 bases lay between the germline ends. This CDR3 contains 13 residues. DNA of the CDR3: TGTGCCAGCAGCCCAGACTGGGGGTTGTTGGCTTTCTTT. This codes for CASSPDWGLLAFF.

The CDR3 nucleotides are TGTGCCAGCTCCCGGAATCGCGGGAGGGCCGTAGTAGCGACCCAGTACTTC. Amino acid sequence: CASSRNRGRAVVATQYF. The chain joins TRBV2 to TRBJ2-5; 9 nucleotides agree with TRBD2. The V and J ends lost 8 bases and 7 bases, in that order; junction bases with no gene match: 20. The CDR3 sequence is 17 residues long. The germline CDR1 and CDR2 sequences are SNHLY and FYNNEI.

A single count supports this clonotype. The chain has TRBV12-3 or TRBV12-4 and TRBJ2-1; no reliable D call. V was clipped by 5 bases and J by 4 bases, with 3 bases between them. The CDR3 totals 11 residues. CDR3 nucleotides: TGTGCCAGCAGTGGGTACAATGAGCAGTTCTTC. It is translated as CASSGYNEQFF.

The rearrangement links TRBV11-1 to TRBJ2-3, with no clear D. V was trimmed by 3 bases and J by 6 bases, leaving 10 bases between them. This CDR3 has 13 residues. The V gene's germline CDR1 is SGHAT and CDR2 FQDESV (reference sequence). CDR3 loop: CASSFTGSDTQYF. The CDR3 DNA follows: TGTGCCAGCAGCTTTACCGGGTCGGATACGCAGTATTTT.

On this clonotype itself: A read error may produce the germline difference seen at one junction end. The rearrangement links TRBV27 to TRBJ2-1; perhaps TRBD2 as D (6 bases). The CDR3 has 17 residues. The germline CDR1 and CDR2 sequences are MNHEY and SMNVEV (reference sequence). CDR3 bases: TGTGCCTGCAGTTTATTTAAGTCTAGCGTGTCCTACAATGAGCAGTTCTTC. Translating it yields CACSLFKSSVSYNEQFF.

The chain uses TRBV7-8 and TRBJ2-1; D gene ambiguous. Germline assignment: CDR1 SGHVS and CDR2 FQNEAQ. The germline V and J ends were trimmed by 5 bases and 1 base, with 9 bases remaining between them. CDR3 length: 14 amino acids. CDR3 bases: TGTGCCAGCAGCCGAGAAGGGTCCTACAATGAGCAGTTCTTC. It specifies CASSREGSYNEQFF.

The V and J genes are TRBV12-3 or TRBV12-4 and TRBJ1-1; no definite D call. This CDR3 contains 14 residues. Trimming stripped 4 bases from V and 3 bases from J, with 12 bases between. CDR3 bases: TGTGCCAGCAGTTACCGGGCCTGGGACACTGAAGCTTTCTTT. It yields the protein CASSYRAWDTEAFF.

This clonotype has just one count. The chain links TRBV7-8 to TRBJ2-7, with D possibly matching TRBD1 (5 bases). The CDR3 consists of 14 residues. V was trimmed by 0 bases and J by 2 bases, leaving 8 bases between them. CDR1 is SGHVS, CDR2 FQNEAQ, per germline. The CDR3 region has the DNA TGTGCCAGCAGCTTAGCGGGGCGAACCTACGAGCAGTACTTC. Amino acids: CASSLAGRTYEQYF.

The CDR3 coding sequence is TGTGCCAGCAGTTCACATCCGGGACGAATGAACACTGAAGCTTTCTTT. It yields the protein CASSSHPGRMNTEAFF. The chain joins TRBV28 to TRBJ1-1, with D possibly matching TRBD1 (5 bases). The CDR3 runs to 16 residues. Germline V lookup: CDR1 MDHEN, CDR2 SYDVKM. The V and J ends lost 4 bases and 0 bases respectively, with 15 bases between them.

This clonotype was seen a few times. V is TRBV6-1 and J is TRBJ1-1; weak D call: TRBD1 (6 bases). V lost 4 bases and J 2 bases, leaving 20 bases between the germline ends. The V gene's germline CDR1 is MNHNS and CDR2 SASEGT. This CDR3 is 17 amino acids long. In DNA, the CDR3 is TGTGCCAGCAGTGCCCTTCGGGGGGGACACGTTAACACTGAAGCTTTCTTT. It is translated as CASSALRGGHVNTEAFF.

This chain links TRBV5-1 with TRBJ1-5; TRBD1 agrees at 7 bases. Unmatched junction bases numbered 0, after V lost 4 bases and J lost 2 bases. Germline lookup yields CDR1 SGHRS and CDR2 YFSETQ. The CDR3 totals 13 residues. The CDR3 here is CASSDRGNQPQHF. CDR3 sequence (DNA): TGCGCCAGCAGCGACAGGGGCAATCAGCCCCAGCATTTT.

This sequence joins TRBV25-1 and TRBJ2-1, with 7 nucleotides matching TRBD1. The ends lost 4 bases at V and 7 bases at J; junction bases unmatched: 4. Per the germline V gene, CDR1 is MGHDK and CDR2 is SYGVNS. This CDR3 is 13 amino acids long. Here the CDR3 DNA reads TGTGCCAGCAGTGTTACAGGGGTGAATGAGCAGTTCTTC. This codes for CASSVTGVNEQFF.

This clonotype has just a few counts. CDR3 region: CASSVDQGRNTEAFF. The CDR3 nucleotides read TGTGCCAGCAGCGTAGACCAGGGAAGGAACACTGAAGCTTTCTTT. The chain combines TRBV9 with TRBJ1-1; a weak D match, TRBD1 (5 bases). V dropped 0 bases and J dropped 1 base, with 10 bases sitting between them. Germline V gives CDR1 SGDLS, CDR2 YYNGEE. This CDR3 is built from 15 residues.

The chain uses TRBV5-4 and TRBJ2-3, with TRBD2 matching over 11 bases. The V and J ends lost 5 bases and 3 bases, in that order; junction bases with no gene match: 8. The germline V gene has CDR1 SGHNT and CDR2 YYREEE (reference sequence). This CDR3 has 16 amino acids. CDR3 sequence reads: CASRSGLADTTDTQYF. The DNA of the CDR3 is TGTGCCAGCAGGTCGGGACTAGCGGATACGACAGATACGCAGTATTTT.